A selection of T cell receptor beta chains follows, all from one sample in a study of CD8 T cells in Susac syndrome. TCRdb reanalysed the immunoSEQ multiplex PCR reads using MiXCR and keeps one entry per CDR3 protein. The table records about 210,000 distinct CDR3 sequences, 95% of them present only once. Material for sequencing was CD4+ T cells from PBMCs. The receptors derive from a human donor with multiple sclerosis. Both conserved end residues are part of each CDR3. A D gene is named only where the DNA matches it firmly. Rows may omit the clone size; those that give it use once, few, many or a size class.

v_call	d_call	clone_size	j_call	cdr3_nt	cdr3_aa
TRBV12-3/TRBV12-4	NA	NA	TRBJ2-5	TGTGCCAGCGGATCTCCCGGACAAGAGACCCAGTACTTC	CASGSPGQETQYF
TRBV4-1	NA	NA	TRBJ1-5	TGCGCCAGCAGCCAGGAAGGGAATAGCAATCAGCCCCAGCATTTT	CASSQEGNSNQPQHF
TRBV3-1	NA	NA	TRBJ2-5	TGTGCCAGCAGCGACGGAAGGGGCCGTGAGACCCAGTACTTC	CASSDGRGRETQYF
TRBV25-1	NA	NA	TRBJ1-2	TGTGCCAGCAGTGAAATCCTAGGGTATGGCTACACCTTC	CASSEILGYGYTF
TRBV3-1	TRBD1	NA	TRBJ2-6	TGTGCCAGCAGACGACAGGGGTCTGGGGCCAACGTCCTGACTTTC	CASRRQGSGANVLTF
TRBV2	NA	NA	TRBJ2-1	TGTGCCAGCAGTCCTGAATCCGGGATTCATGAGCAGTTCTTC	CASSPESGIHEQFF
TRBV3-1	NA	NA	TRBJ2-5	TGTGCCAGCAGCCAAGGGGCCCGAGGTGTAGGGGCGGAAGAGACCCAGTACTTC	CASSQGARGVGAEETQYF
TRBV11-2	NA	NA	TRBJ2-5	TGTGCCAGCAGCTTAACGTCTAGCGCAGACTTC	CASSLTSSADF
TRBV6-5	NA	NA	TRBJ1-6	TGTGCCAGCAGTTACTCGCCGCAGTTAAGCTCCTATAATTCACCCCTCCACTTT	CASSYSPQLSSYNSPLHF
TRBV7-3	NA	NA	TRBJ1-2	TGTGCCAGCAGCCCTGGGGGGTATGGCTACACCTTC	CASSPGGYGYTF
TRBV6-5	NA	once	TRBJ1-4	TGTGCCAGCGTGGTTATAGTTGGAGGTGAAAAACTGTTTTTT	CASVVIVGGEKLFF
TRBV20-1	TRBD2	NA	TRBJ2-3	TGCAGTGCTGGGGGTTCGAGCGGGAGATCAGATACGCAGTATTTT	CSAGGSSGRSDTQYF
TRBV6-6	TRBD1	NA	TRBJ1-2	TGTGCCAGCACCGAATTGGGACAGGGTTTAGTGGGTGGCTACACCTTC	CASTELGQGLVGGYTF
TRBV9	TRBD2	NA	TRBJ2-3	TGTGCCAGCAGCGAGGGACTAGCAGAAGATACGCAGTATTTT	CASSEGLAEDTQYF
TRBV20-1	TRBD1	NA	TRBJ1-2	TGCAGTGCTTTGACAGGGATTGATGGCTACACCTTC	CSALTGIDGYTF
TRBV12-3/TRBV12-4	NA	NA	TRBJ2-5	TGTGCCAGCAGCCCCGGGACCGGGACAAACGAAGAGACCCAGTACTTC	CASSPGTGTNEETQYF
TRBV11-2	NA	NA	TRBJ1-2	TGTGCCAGCAGCTTATCGGCTGCTCGATATGGCTACACCTTC	CASSLSAARYGYTF
TRBV3-1	NA	NA	TRBJ2-3	TGTGCCAGCAGCCAAGAGGTTAGCGCGGATACGCAGTATTTT	CASSQEVSADTQYF
TRBV9	NA	NA	TRBJ2-7	TGTGCCAGCAGCGTAGATGAGGGTCCCTACGAGCAGTACTTC	CASSVDEGPYEQYF
TRBV29-1	NA	NA	TRBJ2-7	TGCAGCGTGGGGGACCGAACCTACGAGCAGTACTTC	CSVGDRTYEQYF
TRBV24-1	TRBD1	NA	TRBJ1-2	TGTGCCACCAGTGATTCGAAAACAGGGGACCATGGCTACACCTTC	CATSDSKTGDHGYTF
TRBV12-3/TRBV12-4	TRBD1	once	TRBJ2-7	TGTGCCAGCAGACCACCCTCCGGGACAGGCGGAGGAGAGCAGTACTTC	CASRPPSGTGGGEQYF
TRBV7-9	TRBD2	NA	TRBJ2-7	TGTGCCAGCAGCTCAGCGGGGGCCTACGAGCAGTACTTC	CASSSAGAYEQYF
TRBV10-3	NA	once	TRBJ1-1	TGTGCCATCAGTGAGGCGACAGGGAACACTGAAGCTTTCTTT	CAISEATGNTEAFF
TRBV19	NA	NA	TRBJ1-1	TGTGCCAGTAGTACCGGGACGAACACTGAAGCTTTCTTT	CASSTGTNTEAFF
TRBV2	TRBD1	NA	TRBJ1-2	TGTGCCAGCAAGGGCGAGGGGGCTATCATCTATGGCTACACCTTC	CASKGEGAIIYGYTF
TRBV27	NA	NA	TRBJ2-7	TGTGCCAGCCGTTACTTGGACCGCGGATACGAGCAGTACTTC	CASRYLDRGYEQYF
TRBV20-1	NA	NA	TRBJ1-5	TGCAGTGCTTCTGAGGGAAGCAATCAGCCCCAGCATTTT	CSASEGSNQPQHF
TRBV27	NA	once	TRBJ1-1	TGTGCCAATCCTATACGGGGGCCCAATAGGAACACTGAAGCTTTCTTT	CANPIRGPNRNTEAFF
TRBV30	TRBD1	NA	TRBJ1-2	TGTGCCTGGAGTTGGACAGGGGGCCATGGCTACACCTTC	CAWSWTGGHGYTF
TRBV14	NA	NA	TRBJ2-1	TGTGCCAGCAGCCAGCATCTTACGGACCTAGAGCAGTTCTTC	CASSQHLTDLEQFF
TRBV29-1	NA	NA	TRBJ1-1	TGCAGCGTTGCGTATCTGGGGAGAACGGCTGAAGCTTTCTTT	CSVAYLGRTAEAFF
TRBV3-1	NA	NA	TRBJ2-1	TGTGCCAGCAGCCAAGATATCGCCGGTGAGCAGTTCTTC	CASSQDIAGEQFF
TRBV3-1	NA	NA	TRBJ2-7	TGTGCCAGCAGCCAAGATAAGGGGGGACACGAGCAGTACTTC	CASSQDKGGHEQYF
TRBV23-1	NA	NA	TRBJ2-7	TGCGCCAGCTGCCGGGACAAGACCTACGAGCAGTACTTC	CASCRDKTYEQYF
TRBV7-8	NA	NA	TRBJ1-2	TGTGCCAGCAGCGTAAACAGGGTTCATGGCTATGGCTACACCTTC	CASSVNRVHGYGYTF
TRBV15	NA	NA	TRBJ2-1	TGTGCCACCAGCAGAGTGGGCCCAAGCCCGAATGAGCAGTTCTTC	CATSRVGPSPNEQFF
TRBV9	NA	NA	TRBJ2-5	TGTGCCAGCAGCGTAGGGGGCCGGTCAGGTGGGCAAGAGACCCAGTACTTC	CASSVGGRSGGQETQYF
TRBV5-4	NA	NA	TRBJ2-5	TGTGCCAGCAGCCAGAGGCAAGAGACCCAGTACTTC	CASSQRQETQYF
TRBV29-1	TRBD2	NA	TRBJ2-5	TGCAGCGCCGCTCAAGGACTAGCGGGAGGATGGGACTTC	CSAAQGLAGGWDF
TRBV27	TRBD1	NA	TRBJ1-6	TGTGCCAGCAGGTTAGGGACAGTTGGGTCACCCCTCCACTTT	CASRLGTVGSPLHF
TRBV14	NA	NA	TRBJ1-6	TGTGCCAGCAGCCGCGCCGTTGGGGCCGGTTCACCCCTCCACTTT	CASSRAVGAGSPLHF
TRBV30	NA	NA	TRBJ1-3	TGTGCCTGGAGTGTACAAGGTGCGGACACCATATATTTT	CAWSVQGADTIYF
TRBV10-3	NA	NA	TRBJ1-2	TGTGCCATCACCAAACAGGGCTTAGATGGCTACACCTTC	CAITKQGLDGYTF
TRBV3-1	NA	NA	TRBJ2-7	TGTGCCAGCAGCTCCTCGACTAGGCTCGAGCAGTACTTC	CASSSSTRLEQYF
TRBV13	TRBD1	once	TRBJ1-1	TGTGCCAGCAGCTCGGGACAGGGGGCGCCTGGAGCTTTCTTT	CASSSGQGAPGAFF
TRBV2	NA	NA	TRBJ1-1	TGTGCCAGTGGGACCGTGATTGTCACTGAAGCTTTCTTT	CASGTVIVTEAFF